Listed below are T cell receptor beta chains from one sample, sequenced in a study of T cell repertoires in cytomegalovirus infection. TCRdb ran MiXCR on the reads and lists one entry per CDR3 protein. The table includes 350,000 to 500,000 distinct CDR3 sequences, approximately 31% detected once. Sequencing input: PBMCs. These receptors all stem from a human donor in good health (CMV status not recorded). Some clones in this sample may be carry-over from other donors' samples. Each CDR3 is given with its conserved first and last residue. The order of the fields is V gene, D gene, J gene, clone size, CDR3 DNA, CDR3 protein. The D gene is left open where the match is weak. Clone size is shown for a subset of rows, as once, few, many or a class of expanded clone.

>TRBV20-1|.|TRBJ1-3|few
TGCAGTGCCCTCTTCGAAGGCGAGAGCTCTGGAAACACCATATATTTT
CSALFEGESSGNTIYF
>TRBV28|.|TRBJ1-5|many
TGTGCCAGCAGCCCGGACATCTATAGCAATCAGCCCCAGCATTTT
CASSPDIYSNQPQHF
>TRBV9|.|TRBJ1-2|.
TGTGCCAGCAGCCCCTCGGTCCTTTATGGCTACACCTTC
CASSPSVLYGYTF
>TRBV4-1|TRBD1|TRBJ2-7|few
TGCGCCAGCAGCCAAGATCCCCCCGGACAGGACCTCTCCTACGAGCAGTACTTC
CASSQDPPGQDLSYEQYF
>TRBV7-3|TRBD2|TRBJ2-3|many
TGTGCCAGCAGCTCCGCGAAGACTAGCTCGAGCACAGATACGCAGTATTTT
CASSSAKTSSSTDTQYF
>TRBV2|.|TRBJ2-1|.
TGTGCCAGCAGTGAAGGCGGCAGAACTTACAATGAGCAGTTCTTC
CASSEGGRTYNEQFF
>TRBV18|.|TRBJ1-1|.
TGTGCCAGCTCACGGCTGGAAACAGGGCTGAACACTGAAGCTTTCTTT
CASSRLETGLNTEAFF
>TRBV4-3|.|TRBJ2-1|.
TGCGCCAGCAGCCCGTCCGAGGGGGGTGGGAATGAGCAGTTCTTC
CASSPSEGGGNEQFF
>TRBV5-3|TRBD1|TRBJ2-2|.
TGTGCCAGCAGCTTGAGGACAGGGGAAGCCGGGGAGCTGTTTTTT
CASSLRTGEAGELFF
>TRBV20-1|.|TRBJ1-2|once
TGCAGTGCCTTCCGGTTATCGGAGCGCACCTTC
CSAFRLSERTF
>TRBV7-9|TRBD1|TRBJ2-7|few
TGTGCCAGCGGACAAGGACAGGGCTACGAGCAGTACTTC
CASGQGQGYEQYF
>TRBV6-1|.|TRBJ1-2|.
TGTGCCAGCAGTGTAATAGGGATTGGCTACACCTTC
CASSVIGIGYTF
>TRBV7-2|.|TRBJ2-3|few
TGTGCCAGCAGCTTGAGGCAGTTCACAGATACGCAGTATTTT
CASSLRQFTDTQYF
>TRBV19|.|TRBJ2-1|.
TGTGCCAGTAGTGCCCACCCGTCGGAGGGAATCTACAATGAGCAGTTCTTC
CASSAHPSEGIYNEQFF
>TRBV5-1|TRBD1|TRBJ2-7|.
TGCGCCAGCGGCCTGGTGGGACAGGGATACGAGCAGTACTTC
CASGLVGQGYEQYF
>TRBV7-9|TRBD1|TRBJ1-4|few
TGTGCCAGCAGCCCTCGGGACAGGGGGATTGAAAAACTGTTTTTT
CASSPRDRGIEKLFF
>TRBV7-9|TRBD1|TRBJ2-1|many
TGTGCCAGCAGCTCGGGACAGGGTGGCAATGAGCAGTTCTTC
CASSSGQGGNEQFF
>TRBV2|TRBD1|TRBJ2-3|few
TGTGCCAGCATCAGAAGACAGGGGTCCCCATCAGATACGCAGTATTTT
CASIRRQGSPSDTQYF
>TRBV27|.|TRBJ1-1|few
TGTGCCAGCAGTTTGGGGTCCCCCGGCACTGAAGCTTTCTTT
CASSLGSPGTEAFF
>TRBV7-9|.|TRBJ2-7|.
TGTGCCAGCAGCTTCGGGCAGCCTGCCTACGAGCAGTACTTC
CASSFGQPAYEQYF
>TRBV7-2|TRBD2|TRBJ2-5|.
TGTGCCAGCAGCTCTCGGGGAGCGGGGGGGCAAGAGACCCAGTACTTC
CASSSRGAGGQETQYF
>TRBV7-8|TRBD1|TRBJ1-4|few
TGTGCCAGCAGCTTACGTGAGGGGGCCGGTGAAAAACTGTTTTTT
CASSLREGAGEKLFF
>TRBV7-9|.|TRBJ1-1|.
TGTGCCAGCAGCTTTGGGCCGGGGAGGGAGTATACTGAAGCTTTCTTT
CASSFGPGREYTEAFF
>TRBV11-2|.|TRBJ2-2|.
TGTGCCAGCAGCTCCCGAGGAGGGGCCGGCGGGGAGCTGTTTTTT
CASSSRGGAGGELFF
>TRBV29-1|.|TRBJ1-2|.
TGCAGCGTTCCCCTTTGGGGGGCTCGTGGAGACCACACCTTC
CSVPLWGARGDHTF
>TRBV7-6|.|TRBJ2-5|few
TGTGCCAGCAGCTTAGCGCTAGACATCCAAGAGACCCAGTACTTC
CASSLALDIQETQYF
>TRBV29-1|.|TRBJ1-2|.
TGCAGCGTGCCCGGGTTTACCGAAGCCTATGGCTACACCTTC
CSVPGFTEAYGYTF
>TRBV12-3/TRBV12-4|.|TRBJ1-1|.
TGTGCCTCCAAGGTGGGGGGGCCCGCTACTACTGAAGCTTTCTTT
CASKVGGPATTEAFF
>TRBV27|.|TRBJ1-5|few
TGTGCCAGCAGTCCCGGGACTGTGGATCAGCCCCAGCATTTT
CASSPGTVDQPQHF
>TRBV14|.|TRBJ1-1|.
TGTGCCAGCAGCCAGCGTCGGACAGTGGGTATGAACACTGAAGCTTTCTTT
CASSQRRTVGMNTEAFF
>TRBV7-6|TRBD1|TRBJ2-1|many
TGTGCCAGCAGCTTAGTTCGGACAGGGGGCGATGAGCAGTTCTTC
CASSLVRTGGDEQFF
>TRBV18|TRBD1|TRBJ2-5|.
TGTGCCAGCTCCGCGAACAGGGGGCAAGAGACCCAGTACTTC
CASSANRGQETQYF
>TRBV7-1|.|TRBJ2-5|.
TGTGCCAGCAGATCGAACCAAGAGACCCAGTACTTC
CASRSNQETQYF
>TRBV19|.|TRBJ2-1|few
TGTGCCAGTAGTATAGGTGGCAGGGGATCTGAGCAGTTCTTC
CASSIGGRGSEQFF
>TRBV2|.|TRBJ2-1|many
TGTGCCAGCAGTGTTCTCCCAGGGGCAACAAAGAATGAGCAGTTCTTC
CASSVLPGATKNEQFF
>TRBV20-1|TRBD2|TRBJ2-5|.
TGCAGTGCCAATGCGGGTGCGGGGGGTCGGGAGACCCAGTACTTC
CSANAGAGGRETQYF
>TRBV28|TRBD1|TRBJ2-7|few
TGTGCCAGCAGTTTCCGGACAGGGGGCACCTACGAGCAGTACTTC
CASSFRTGGTYEQYF
>TRBV5-4|.|TRBJ1-4|few
TGTGCCAGCAGCTTGGGGGCGGAAGAAAAACTGTTTTTT
CASSLGAEEKLFF
>TRBV10-2|.|TRBJ2-2|.
TGCGCCAGCAGTGAGTCGGGTGGAACCGGGGAGCTGTTTTTT
CASSESGGTGELFF
>TRBV6-2/TRBV6-3|.|TRBJ2-7|few
TGTGCCAGCAGTTACGGTCTCTACGAGCAGTACTTC
CASSYGLYEQYF
>TRBV12-3/TRBV12-4|TRBD1|TRBJ1-1|.
TGTGCCAGCAGCCCGGGACAGGGACTAATGAGCACTGAAGCTTTCTTT
CASSPGQGLMSTEAFF
>TRBV20-1|TRBD2|TRBJ2-5|.
TGCAGTGCTAGGCCCACTAGCGCCCAAGAGACCCAGTACTTC
CSARPTSAQETQYF
>TRBV11-2|.|TRBJ2-1|.
TGTGCCAGCAGACAAAATACAAAGAGCTCCTACAATGAGCAGTTCTTC
CASRQNTKSSYNEQFF
>TRBV3-1|.|TRBJ1-4|few
TGTGCCAGCAGCCACGATGGACGGATGGAAGCAACTAATGAAAAACTGTTTTTT
CASSHDGRMEATNEKLFF
>TRBV5-6|TRBD2|TRBJ2-1|few
TGTGCCAGCAGCTTGCAAGGGCTAGCGGGCAATGAGCAGTTCTTC
CASSLQGLAGNEQFF
>TRBV7-9|.|TRBJ2-1|many
TGTGCCAGCAGCCACCGCCTTCGGGGACGGAGCTCCTACAATGAGCAGTTCTTC
CASSHRLRGRSSYNEQFF
>TRBV7-3|TRBD1|TRBJ2-1|.
TGTGCCAGCAGCTCGGACAGGGGCCATGAGCAGTTCTTC
CASSSDRGHEQFF
>TRBV4-3|.|TRBJ2-1|.
TGCGCCAGCAGCCGAGCACTAGCCACCTACAATGAGCAGTTCTTC
CASSRALATYNEQFF
>TRBV4-1|.|TRBJ1-1|.
TGCGCCAGCAGCCAAGATTTCGAGGGGGCTGAAGCTTTCTTT
CASSQDFEGAEAFF
>TRBV14|TRBD2|TRBJ2-7|.
TGTGCCAGCAGCCAACCCGGACTAGCCCGCTACGAGCAGTACTTC
CASSQPGLARYEQYF
>TRBV19|TRBD1|TRBJ1-5|few
TGTGCCAGTAGTCCAATGGACAGGGCCAATCAGCCCCAGCATTTT
CASSPMDRANQPQHF
>TRBV7-8|.|TRBJ1-4|many
TGTGCCAGCAGCTTAGCGCAAGGTGCTAGTGAAAAACTGTTTTTT
CASSLAQGASEKLFF
>TRBV6-1|.|TRBJ1-6|few
TGTGCCAGCAGTGTACCGGGCCCCGGCTCACCCCTCCACTTT
CASSVPGPGSPLHF
>TRBV7-2|.|TRBJ1-4|.
TGTGCCAGCAGCTTAAGGGCAGGACGTAATGAAAAACTGTTTTTT
CASSLRAGRNEKLFF
>TRBV4-1|TRBD1|TRBJ2-3|few
TGCGCCAGCAGCCAAAACAACAGGGGTGGTACAGATACGCAGTATTTT
CASSQNNRGGTDTQYF
>TRBV28|.|TRBJ2-3|many
TGTGCCAGCAGTCGAGGGCGAGGGGGGGCCGGGACAGATACGCAGTATTTT
CASSRGRGGAGTDTQYF
>TRBV7-2|TRBD1|TRBJ2-2|.
TGTGCCAGCAGCTTGGGGACAGGGTTGTACGGGGAGCTGTTTTTT
CASSLGTGLYGELFF